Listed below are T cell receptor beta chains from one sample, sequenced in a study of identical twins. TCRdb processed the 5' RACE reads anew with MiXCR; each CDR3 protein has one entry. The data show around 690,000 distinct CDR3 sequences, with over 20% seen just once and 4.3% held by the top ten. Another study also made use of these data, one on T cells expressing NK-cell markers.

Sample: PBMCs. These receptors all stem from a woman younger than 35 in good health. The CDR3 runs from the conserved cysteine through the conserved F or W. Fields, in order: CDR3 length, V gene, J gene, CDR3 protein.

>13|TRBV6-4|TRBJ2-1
CASSAMIGNEQFF
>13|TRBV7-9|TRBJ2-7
CASSSRRSDEQYF
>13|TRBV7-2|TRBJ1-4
CASRGPPGGKLFF
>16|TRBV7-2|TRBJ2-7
CASSTKGTSGDYEQYF
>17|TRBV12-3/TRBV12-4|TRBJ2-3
CASSLRATGKVADTQYF
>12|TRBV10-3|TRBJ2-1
CAISGQAYEQFF
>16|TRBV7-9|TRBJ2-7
CASSPPPGQGVYEQYF
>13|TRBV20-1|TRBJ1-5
CSAPDREGQPQHF
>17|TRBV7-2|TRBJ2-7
CASSLVSAWTSGNEQYF
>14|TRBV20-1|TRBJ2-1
CSARAGEFYNEQFF
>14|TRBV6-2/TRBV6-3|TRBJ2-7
CASSYGPAFYEQYF
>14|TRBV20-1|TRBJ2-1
CSARGIVAANEQFF
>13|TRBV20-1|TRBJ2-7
CSAPRTSTYEQYF
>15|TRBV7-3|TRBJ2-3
CASSLTMEHGDTQYF
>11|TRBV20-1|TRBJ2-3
CSARRPNTQYF
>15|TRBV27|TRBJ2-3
CASQPTSGGTDTQYF
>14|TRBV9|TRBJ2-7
CASSVGATPFEQYF
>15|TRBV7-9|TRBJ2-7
CASSPRPETIYEQYF
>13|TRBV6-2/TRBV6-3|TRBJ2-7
CASNKRTHYEQYF
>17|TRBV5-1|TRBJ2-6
CASSLGLWAGGPNVLTF
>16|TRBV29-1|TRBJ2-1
CSASGLAGGGRGEQFF
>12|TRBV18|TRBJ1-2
CASSGGGNGYTF
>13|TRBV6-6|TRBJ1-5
CASSTQGAQPQHF
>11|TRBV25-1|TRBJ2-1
CASSSLREQFF
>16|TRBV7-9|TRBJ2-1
CASSSSSGGAIDEQFF
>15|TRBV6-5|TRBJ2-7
CASSFPGQGHYEQYF
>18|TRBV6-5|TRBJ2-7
CASSYTEPTGTSVGEQYF
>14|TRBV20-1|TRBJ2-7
CSASRGGPFYEQYF
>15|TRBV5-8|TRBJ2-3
CASRPTSVSTDTQYF
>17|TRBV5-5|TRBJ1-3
CASSPAGGELAGNTIYF
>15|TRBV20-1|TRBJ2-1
CSARSRSGTYNEQFF
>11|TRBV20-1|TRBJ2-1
CSASPGHGQFF
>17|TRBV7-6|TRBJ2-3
CASSKRGLAGDTDTQYF
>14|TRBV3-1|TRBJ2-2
CASSRGINTGELFF
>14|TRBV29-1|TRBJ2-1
CSALFDIESNEQFF
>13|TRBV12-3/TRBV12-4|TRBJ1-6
CASRGRDNSPLHF
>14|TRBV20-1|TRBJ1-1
CSAREVILNTEAFF
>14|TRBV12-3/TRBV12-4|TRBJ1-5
CASSFPGGNQPQHF
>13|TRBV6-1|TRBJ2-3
CASSGPGTDTQYF
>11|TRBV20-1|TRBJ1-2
CSAPLGVGYTF
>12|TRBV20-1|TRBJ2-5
CSARGRGAVQYF
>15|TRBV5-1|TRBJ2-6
CASSLDLSGANVLTF